This is a list of T cell receptor beta chains from one sample in a study of T cell responses to AZD1222 COVID-19 vaccine. Clones were sequenced by immunoSEQ multiplex PCR, and TCRdb holds only the in-frame ones, with some missing. The table has 180,000 or so clones, around 89% seen once; the top ten hold around 26%. Sequenced here: peripheral blood, sampled 28 days after the second AZD1222 dose. The receptors shown here come from an adult who received the AZD1222 COVID-19 vaccine. Each CDR3 is given with its conserved first and last residue. The D gene is left open where the match is weak. Rows may omit the clone size; those that give it use once, few, many or a size class.

cdr3_aa cdr3_nt j_call clone_size cdr3_length d_call v_call
CASRDRKNTEAFF TGTGCCAGCAGGGACAGAAAGAACACTGAAGCTTTCTTT TRBJ1-1 . 13 . TRBV2
CASRPTSGSGRQFF TGTGCCAGCAGGCCGACTAGCGGGAGTGGTCGGCAGTTCTTC TRBJ2-1 . 14 TRBD2 TRBV28
CASRPGQGAHEQYF TGTGCCAGCCGTCCGGGACAGGGGGCCCACGAGCAGTACTTC TRBJ2-7 . 14 TRBD1 TRBV28
CASSLGGTSGTIPTDTQYF TGTGCCAGCAGCTTAGGTGGGACTAGCGGCACCATTCCCACAGATACGCAGTATTTT TRBJ2-3 . 19 TRBD2 TRBV11-2
CASSEPSTDTQYF TGTGCCAGCAGCGAGCCGTCCACAGATACGCAGTATTTT TRBJ2-3 . 13 . TRBV6-2/TRBV6-3
CASSGTSGRFAYNEQFF TGTGCCAGCAGTGGGACTAGCGGGCGTTTCGCCTACAATGAGCAGTTCTTC TRBJ2-1 . 17 TRBD2 TRBV6-1
CASSTPAGYTF TGTGCCAGCAGTACCCCCGCGGGCTACACCTTC TRBJ1-2 . 11 . TRBV6-5
CASRPPRDRKKGRAKNIQYF TGTGCCAGCAGGCCACCGAGGGACAGAAAGAAGGGGCGAGCCAAAAACATTCAGTACTTC TRBJ2-4 . 20 TRBD1 TRBV28
CASSEPTVLAFF TGTGCCAGCAGCGAACCGACTGTCCTGGCTTTCTTT TRBJ1-1 . 12 . TRBV5-8
CASSQLRDRGRLRAKNIQYF TGTGCCAGCTCACAACTACGGGACAGGGGCCGCCTTCGAGCCAAAAACATTCAGTACTTC TRBJ2-4 . 20 TRBD1 TRBV18
CASSYSTGGDSPLHF TGTGCCAGCAGTTACTCGACAGGGGGTGATTCACCCCTCCACTTT TRBJ1-6 . 15 TRBD1 TRBV6-5
CASNRQGENTEAFF TGTGCCAGCAATCGACAGGGGGAGAACACTGAAGCTTTCTTT TRBJ1-1 . 14 TRBD1 TRBV27
CASSQLTGPYGYTF TGTGCCAGCAGCCAATTGACAGGTCCGTACGGCTACACCTTC TRBJ1-2 . 14 . TRBV3-1/TRBV3-2
CASSVTRLGEQYF TGTGCCAGCAGCGTAACTAGACTGGGGGAGCAGTACTTC TRBJ2-7 . 13 . TRBV5-6
CASHQGPAVRSPLHF TGCGCCAGCCACCAGGGCCCCGCGGTCCGCTCACCCCTCCACTTT TRBJ1-6 . 15 . TRBV4-1
CASSQGDFPNSYEQYF TGCGCCAGCAGCCAAGGGGACTTCCCAAACTCCTACGAGCAGTACTTC TRBJ2-7 . 16 . TRBV4-1
CACIRGGRVITGELFF TGTGCCTGTATTCGGGGCGGGAGAGTTATCACCGGGGAGCTGTTTTTT TRBJ2-2 . 16 TRBD2 TRBV30
CATSAGPRDEQYF TGTGCCACCAGTGCGGGGCCCCGGGACGAGCAGTACTTC TRBJ2-7 . 13 . TRBV24-1
CARRSDRESGDTQYF TGTGCCAGGAGGAGCGACAGGGAATCAGGAGATACGCAGTATTTT TRBJ2-3 . 15 . TRBV21-1
CASSPRTGFYGYTF TGTGCCAGCTCACCGAGAACAGGGTTCTATGGCTACACCTTC TRBJ1-2 . 14 . TRBV18
CASSSGLAGGYEQFF TGTGCCAGTAGTTCGGGACTAGCGGGAGGGTATGAGCAGTTCTTC TRBJ2-1 . 15 TRBD2 TRBV19
CASSSSSSVSSPAKQYF TGTGCCAGCAGCTCCTCCTCTAGCGTCTCCTCCCCTGCGAAGCAGTACTTC TRBJ2-7 few 17 . TRBV7-9
CASSYSSATYEQYF TGTGCCAGCAGTTACTCGAGTGCTACCTACGAGCAGTACTTC TRBJ2-7 . 14 . TRBV6-5
CASSLVRDSSYEQYF TGCGCCAGCAGCTTGGTCCGGGACAGTTCCTACGAGCAGTACTTC TRBJ2-7 once 15 TRBD1 TRBV5-1
CASSLYRAVNSPLHF TGTGCCAGCAGTCTCTACCGGGCCGTTAATTCACCCCTCCACTTT TRBJ1-6 . 15 . TRBV6-5
CASSLAGGGASTDTQYF TGTGCCAGCAGTCTGGCGGGTGGCGGAGCTAGCACAGATACGCAGTATTTT TRBJ2-3 . 17 . TRBV5-4
CASSQEGSGGANVLTF TGCGCCAGCAGCCAAGAAGGGTCGGGGGGGGCCAACGTCCTGACTTTC TRBJ2-6 . 16 . TRBV4-3
CASRTGTGVGEQYF TGTGCCAGCCGAACCGGGACAGGGGTAGGAGAGCAGTACTTC TRBJ2-7 once 14 . TRBV21-1
CASSLQGTPEAFF TGTGCCAGCAGCTTACAGGGGACCCCTGAAGCTTTCTTT TRBJ1-1 . 13 TRBD1 TRBV27
CASSPGQIYGYTF TGTGCCAGCTCACCGGGGCAGATCTATGGCTACACCTTC TRBJ1-2 . 13 . TRBV18
CAWTPAGSPLHF TGTGCCTGGACCCCCGCGGGATCACCCCTCCACTTT TRBJ1-6 . 12 . TRBV30
CASSRQGGSYNEQFF TGTGCCAGCAGTCGACAGGGAGGTTCCTACAATGAGCAGTTCTTC TRBJ2-1 . 15 . TRBV2
CASSWGFMNTEAFF TGCGCCAGCAGCTGGGGATTCATGAACACTGAAGCTTTCTTT TRBJ1-1 . 14 . TRBV5-1
CASSIKGPPKDIQYF TGTGCCAGTAGTATTAAGGGACCCCCGAAAGACATTCAGTACTTC TRBJ2-4 . 15 . TRBV19
CASSKAGGGWYEQYF TGTGCCAGCAGCAAAGCGGGAGGAGGTTGGTACGAGCAGTACTTC TRBJ2-7 few 15 . TRBV21-1
CASSERVHGQGNGYTF TGTGCCAGCAGTGAACGAGTCCACGGACAGGGGAATGGCTACACCTTC TRBJ1-2 . 16 TRBD1 TRBV6-1
CASSPRTGGAYGYTF TGTGCCAGCAGTCCCCGGACAGGGGGCGCCTATGGCTACACCTTC TRBJ1-2 . 15 TRBD1 TRBV28